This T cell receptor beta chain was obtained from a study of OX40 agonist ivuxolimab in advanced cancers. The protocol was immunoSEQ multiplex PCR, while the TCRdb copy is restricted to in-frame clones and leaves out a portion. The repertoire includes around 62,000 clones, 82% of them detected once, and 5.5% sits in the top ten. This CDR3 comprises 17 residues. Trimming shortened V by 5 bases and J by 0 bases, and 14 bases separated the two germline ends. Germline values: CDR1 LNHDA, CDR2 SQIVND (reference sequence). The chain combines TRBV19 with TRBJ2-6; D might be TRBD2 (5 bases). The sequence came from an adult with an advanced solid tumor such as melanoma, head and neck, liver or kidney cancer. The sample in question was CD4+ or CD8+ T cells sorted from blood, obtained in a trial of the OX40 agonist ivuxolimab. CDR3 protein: CASSPRGYSSGANVLTF. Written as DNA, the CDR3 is TGTGCCAGTAGTCCCCGCGGGTATAGCTCTGGGGCCAACGTCCTGACTTTC.